Below are 7 T cell receptor beta chains sequenced from a single sample in a study of monozygotic twins with inflammatory bowel disease. TCRdb processed the 5' RACE reads again and assigns one entry to each CDR3 protein, with no DNA. In total, the table holds approximately 210,000 distinct CDR3 sequences. Material for sequencing was blood. The receptor set was obtained from a human donor with ulcerative colitis or Crohn's disease, or a healthy co-twin of an affected twin (not recorded which).

The chain joins TRBV19 to TRBJ1-2; TCRdb names TRBD1, which stays unverified in the absence of DNA. The CDR3 consists of 16 residues. CDR1 and CDR2 (germline): LNHDA, SQIVND (reference sequence). CDR3 residues: CASSITGQGSNYGYTF.

This sequence joins TRBV6-2 or TRBV6-3 and TRBJ1-1; TCRdb lists TRBD1, though no DNA is available to test this call. Germline V lookup: CDR1 MNHEY, CDR2 SVGEGT. This CDR3 is 12 amino acids long. The CDR3 region is CASSLWGYEAFF.

The genes are TRBV20-1 and TRBJ2-7; TCRdb picks TRBD1, but there is no DNA to check that call. CDR3 length: 12 residues. Germline V gives CDR1 DFQATT, CDR2 SNEGSKA (reference sequence). The chain's CDR3 is CSARRTDYEQYF.

V usage is TRBV18 and J usage is TRBJ1-5; the D gene TCRdb calls, TRBD1, cannot be checked with no DNA. The CDR3 runs 17 residues. Germline loops: CDR1 KGHSH, CDR2 LQKENI. CDR3 residues: CASSKQGAHGSNQPQHF.

The chain links TRBV19 to TRBJ1-2; TCRdb selects TRBD1, and the lack of DNA leaves this call unchecked. The CDR3 consists of 15 residues. Germline CDR1 reads LNHDA; CDR2 reads SQIVND (reference sequence). CDR3 sequence reads: CASSPQGLSSWGYTF. Using reference TRBV19 and TRBJ1-2 for the parts outside the CDR3, the full variable domain is DGGITQSPKYLFRKEGQNVTLSCEQNLNHDAMYWYRQDPGQGLRLIYYSQIVNDFQKGDIAEGYSVSREKKESFPLTVTSAQKNPTAFYLCASSPQGLSSWGYTFGSGTRLTVV.

The chain couples TRBV4-2 to TRBJ1-1; the D call of TRBD1 rests on TCRdb alone, since no DNA is present to check it. This CDR3 spans 15 amino acids. Germline CDR1 LGHNA, CDR2 YNFKEQ. The chain's CDR3 is CASSQDAPGDTEAFF.

V is TRBV3-1 and J is TRBJ1-2; TCRdb outputs TRBD1, but without DNA this stays unchecked. The CDR3 runs to 15 residues. Germline V gene lookup returns CDR1 LGHDT and CDR2 YNNKEL (reference sequence). The CDR3 is CASSHPTLGAGGYTF.